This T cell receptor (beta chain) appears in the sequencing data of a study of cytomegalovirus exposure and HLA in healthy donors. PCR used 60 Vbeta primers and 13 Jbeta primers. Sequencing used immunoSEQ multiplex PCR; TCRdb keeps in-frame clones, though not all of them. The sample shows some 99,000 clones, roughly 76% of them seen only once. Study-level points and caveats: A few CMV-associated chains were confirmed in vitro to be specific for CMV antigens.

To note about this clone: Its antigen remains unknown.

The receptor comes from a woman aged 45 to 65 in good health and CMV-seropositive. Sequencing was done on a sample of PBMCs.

CDR3: CASSLGKWTPKYF. CDR3 DNA sequence: TGTGCCAGCAGCTTAGGCAAGTGGACTCCTAAGTACTTC. The rearrangement uses TRBV7-3 and TRBJ2-7; tentative D call: TRBD2 (5 bases). V lost 2 bases and J 11 bases, leaving 16 bases between the germline ends. The CDR3 loop spans 13 amino acids. CDR1 is SGHTA, CDR2 FQGTGA, per germline. The complete variable domain, with remaining parts taken from reference TRBV7-3 and TRBJ2-7, reads GAGVSQTPSNKVTEKGKYVELRCDPISGHTALYWYRQSLGQGPEFLIYFQGTGAADDSGLPNDRFFAVRPEGSVSTLKIQRTERGDSAVYLCASSLGKWTPKYFGPGTRLTVT.